This record looks at one TCR beta chain sequence and its context. Its antigen is still unknown. These data originate in a study of T cell responses to AZD1222 COVID-19 vaccine. The germline gives CDR1 LGHDT, CDR2 YNNKEL (reference sequence). The V end lost 1 base, the J end lost 4 bases, and 7 bases lay between the germline ends. The CDR3 runs 14 residues. Study-level results: In all cases, repertoires were sampled only after the peak T cell response.

Sequencing was performed with immunoSEQ multiplex PCR; in TCRdb, only in-frame clones are kept and a portion is missing. The sample consists of about 150,000 clones, over 90% of them appearing once. The clonotype was recovered from an adult who received the AZD1222 COVID-19 vaccine. Material: peripheral blood, obtained 28 days after the second AZD1222 dose. The chain combines TRBV3-1 (or the pseudogene TRBV3-2) with TRBJ1-4; D unresolved. CDR3 coding DNA: TGTGCCAGCAGCCAAGGCAGATATAATGAAAAACTGTTTTTT. Its protein is CASSQGRYNEKLFF.